This T cell receptor beta chain was captured in a study of T cell changes during pregnancy in multiple sclerosis. V dropped 3 bases and J dropped 2; count of bases not matched to a gene: 6. Germline assignment: CDR1 LGHNA and CDR2 YSLEER. This CDR3 has 15 amino acids. Measured with immunoSEQ multiplex PCR; TCRdb has only the in-frame clones, and not every one. Counted here are fewer than 45,000 clones, 89% occurring once; the ten biggest clones make up 0.51%. Specimen: CD4+ T cells from peripheral blood mononuclear cells, collected in the first trimester of pregnancy. This receptor was taken from a female donor with multiple sclerosis, enrolled in a pregnancy study. The rearrangement joins TRBV4-3 to TRBJ1-1; 7 nucleotides agree with TRBD1. CDR3 bases: TGCGCCAGCAGCCATCGACAGGGAAAAAACACTGAAGCTTTCTTT. As protein: CASSHRQGKNTEAFF.